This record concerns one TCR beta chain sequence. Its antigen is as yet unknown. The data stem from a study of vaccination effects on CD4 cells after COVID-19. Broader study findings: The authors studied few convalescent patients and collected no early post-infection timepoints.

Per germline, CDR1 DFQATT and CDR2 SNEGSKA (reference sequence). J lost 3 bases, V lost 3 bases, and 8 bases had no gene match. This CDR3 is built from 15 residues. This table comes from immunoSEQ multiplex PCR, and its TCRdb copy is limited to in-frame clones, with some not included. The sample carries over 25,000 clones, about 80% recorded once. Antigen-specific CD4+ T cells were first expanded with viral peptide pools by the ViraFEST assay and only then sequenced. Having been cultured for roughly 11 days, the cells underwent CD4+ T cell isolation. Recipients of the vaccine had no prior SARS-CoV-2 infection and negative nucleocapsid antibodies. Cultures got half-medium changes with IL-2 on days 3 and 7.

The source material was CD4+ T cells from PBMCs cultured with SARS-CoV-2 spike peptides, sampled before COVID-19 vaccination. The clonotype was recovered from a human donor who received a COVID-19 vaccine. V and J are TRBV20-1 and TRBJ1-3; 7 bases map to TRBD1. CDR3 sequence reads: CSASPRQGFGNTIYF. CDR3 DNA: TGCAGTGCTAGTCCCAGACAGGGTTTTGGAAACACCATATATTTT.